The source of this T cell receptor beta chain is a study of T cells in Graves' hyperthyroidism and ophthalmopathy. Study-level points and caveats: Among clonotypes expanded in thyroid above 0.001, most were also found in blood. Ophthalmopathy onset followed model prediction by a median about six months. Ophthalmopathy and stable hyperthyroidism were separated by a 13 V-J model.

Criteria for exclusion of patients were uncontrolled infection, other autoimmune disease, pregnancy or lactation. Germline values: CDR1 KGHDR, CDR2 SFDVKD. The ends were cut back, 5 bases at V and 8 bases at J, with 14 bases in the middle. The CDR3 is made up of 13 amino acids. There were TCR beta CDR3 regions amplified from RNA transcripts. The HTBI primer set drove a first-round RT-PCR of the TCR CDR3. TCRdb fed the multiplex PCR reads into MiXCR, producing one record per CDR3 protein. This table has over 650,000 distinct CDR3 sequences, approximately 42% appearing once. A word on this clonotype: Antigen specificity is unknown.

The sample comprised peripheral blood or thyroid tissue (not recorded which). The source of this sequence is an adult man with Graves' disease, either hyperthyroidism or ophthalmopathy (not recorded which). The V call is TRBV24-1, the J call TRBJ1-1, with a possible D match to TRBD1 (5 bases). CDR3 residues: CATSAEGNEEAFF. The CDR3 nucleotides read TGTGCCACCAGTGCCGAGGGGAATGAAGAAGCTTTCTTT.